The 22 T cell receptor beta chains listed next were all sequenced from one sample in a study of blood T cells in healthy people across ages. The use of a sample-barcoded 5' primer and a J-beta primer mix characterized a second PCR of 7 to 11 cycles. MiXCR, applied by TCRdb to the 5' RACE reads, yields one record per CDR3 protein. The table includes hundreds of thousands of distinct CDR3 sequences, roughly 21% detected once. Sequencing was performed on blood. The receptors derive from a man aged 65-85 years in good health.

This chain links TRBV21-1 with TRBJ1-1; TRBD1 reflects the table's D call only, with no check against the DNA. TRBV21-1 is a known pseudogene. This CDR3 has 16 amino acids. CDR3: CASSKGLGQGCTEAFF. The CDR3 nucleotides are TGTGCCAGCAGCAAAGGTTTGGGACAGGGTTGTACTGAAGCTTTCTTT.

This clonotype turned up a few times. The chain has TRBV3-1 and TRBJ2-5; weak D call: TRBD2 (6 bases). V was trimmed by 3 bases and J by 6 bases, leaving 14 bases between them. Germline loops: CDR1 LGHDT, CDR2 YNNKEL (reference sequence). The CDR3 runs 14 residues. The CDR3 sequence is CASSQGLLAQTQYF. CDR3 nucleotides: TGTGCCAGCAGCCAGGGACTTCTAGCACAGACCCAGTACTTC.

This clonotype turned up a few times. The gene calls are TRBV7-3 and TRBJ2-3, with TRBD2 identical over 10 bases. The CDR3 consists of 14 residues. Germline V gene sequence: CDR1 SGHTA, CDR2 FQGTGA. V trimming: 4 bases; J trimming: 7 bases; junction bases outside the gene matches: 5. CDR3 bases: TGTGCCAGCAGCTCAGGGACTAGCGCGAATACGCAGTATTTT. Translation: CASSSGTSANTQYF.

The chain employs TRBV20-1 and TRBJ2-2, with a tentative D call TRBD2 (6 bases). Germline CDR1 and CDR2: DFQATT and SNEGSKA (reference sequence). This CDR3 comprises 15 residues. V was pared by 5 bases and J by 1 base, with 14 bases between. In DNA form, the CDR3 reads TGCAGTGCTGGCCCGGGACTTGGGAACACCGGGGAGCTGTTTTTT. Translation: CSAGPGLGNTGELFF.

The chain carries TRBV7-2 and TRBJ2-5; 13 bases map to TRBD2. The assigned J gene may be wrong: the sequence end matches TRBJ2-1 better. Germline V CDR1 and CDR2: SGHTA, FQGNSA. This CDR3 spans 14 amino acids. This CDR3 is CASSGTSGIHEQFF. The DNA for the CDR3 is TGTGCCAGCAGCGGGACTAGCGGGATCCATGAGCAGTTCTTC.

V usage is TRBV7-9 and J usage is TRBJ2-7; possible D gene TRBD2, 5 bases. V lost 1 base and J lost 6, with 7 bases in between. The germline V gene has CDR1 SEHNR and CDR2 FQNEAQ (reference sequence). The CDR3 covers 12 residues. CDR3 region: CASSLGTSEQYF. CDR3 in DNA: TGTGCCAGCAGCTTAGGGACTTCCGAGCAGTACTTC.

The V call is TRBV27, the J call TRBJ2-5, with D tentatively TRBD1 (6 bases). The CDR3 spans 16 residues. Trimming stripped 8 bases from V and 2 bases from J, with 21 bases between. CDR1 MNHEY and CDR2 SMNVEV come from the germline V gene (reference sequence). CDR3 residues: CASLATGWQSQETQYF. The CDR3 coding sequence is TGTGCCAGCTTAGCGACAGGATGGCAGTCACAAGAGACCCAGTACTTC.

This clonotype was seen a few times. The DNA of the CDR3 is TGCGCCAGCAGCTTGAAAGGACAGGGGGAAGGCGAGCAGTACTTC. Its translation is CASSLKGQGEGEQYF. This chain links TRBV5-1 with TRBJ2-7; 10 bases match TRBD1. CDR1 is SGHRS, CDR2 YFSETQ, per germline. This CDR3 contains 15 residues. Trimming took 1 base from V and 6 from J; bases not matched to a gene: 7.

The chain is built from TRBV5-1 and TRBJ2-4; D unclear. Per the germline V gene, CDR1 is SGHRS and CDR2 is YFSETQ. This CDR3 is 14 amino acids long. V was clipped by 4 bases and J by 7 bases, with 15 bases between them. CDR3 sequence: CASSPSGGRNIQYF. The CDR3 DNA is TGCGCCAGCAGCCCCTCGGGTGGAAGGAACATTCAGTACTTC.

This clonotype was seen a few times. The genes are TRBV11-2 and TRBJ2-5, with a tentative D call TRBD2 (5 bases). Trimming took 1 base from V and 4 from J, leaving 13 bases between them. The V gene's germline CDR1 is SGHAT and CDR2 FQNNGV. This CDR3 spans 15 amino acids. CDR3 in amino acids: CASSLVFLSGETQYF. The CDR3 DNA is TGTGCCAGCAGCTTAGTCTTCTTAAGCGGAGAGACCCAGTACTTC.

This clonotype was detected only a few times. This sequence joins TRBV9 and TRBJ2-1; 9 bases match TRBD2. With 2 bases clipped from V and 4 bases from J, the junction kept 4 bases outside the gene matches. Germline V gene lookup returns CDR1 SGDLS and CDR2 YYNGEE. CDR3 length: 15 residues. CDR3: CASSVGSGSYNEQFF. Here the CDR3 DNA reads TGTGCCAGCAGCGTGGGTAGCGGGAGTTACAATGAGCAGTTCTTC.

The chain links TRBV28 to TRBJ1-4; TRBD1 might be the D (5 bases). The germline CDR1 and CDR2 sequences are MDHEN and SYDVKM. The CDR3 spans 15 residues. V was clipped by 5 bases and J by 8 bases, with 18 bases between them. The CDR3 region has the DNA TGTGCCAGCAGTCCGTCAGACAATAGGGGAGAAAAACTGTTTTTT. As protein: CASSPSDNRGEKLFF.

The chain combines TRBV27 with TRBJ2-6; maybe TRBD1 (6 bases). CDR1 and CDR2 from the germline V gene are MNHEY and SMNVEV (reference sequence). Trimming stripped 5 bases from V and 0 bases from J, with 17 bases between. This CDR3 region has 18 residues. As DNA, the CDR3 is TGTGCCAGCAGTAAATCGAGACAGGATTTCTCTGGGGCCAACGTCCTGACTTTC. It encodes CASSKSRQDFSGANVLTF.

The J gene is TRBJ2-1, the V gene TRBV4-1; 13 bases align to TRBD2. Germline V gives CDR1 MGHRA, CDR2 YSYEKL. V lost 4 bases to trimming and J lost 5 bases; unmatched junction nucleotides: 5. The CDR3 extends over 16 amino acids. Written as DNA, the CDR3 is TGCGCCAGCAGCCTGGGACTAGCGGGACTAAACAATGAGCAGTTCTTC. This codes for CASSLGLAGLNNEQFF.

This clonotype was detected only a few times. The V call is TRBV20-1, the J call TRBJ2-5, with 11 bases aligning to TRBD1. CDR3 length: 15 residues. V dropped 3 bases and J dropped 1; count of bases not matched to a gene: 4. The germline V gene encodes CDR1 DFQATT and CDR2 SNEGSKA (reference sequence). CDR3 nucleotide sequence: TGCAGTGCTAGGGGGACAGGGGGAGGCCAAGAGACCCAGTACTTC. Translation gives CSARGTGGGQETQYF.

The chain joins TRBV6-6 to TRBJ2-3, with 7 bases that match TRBD2. Germline-derived CDR1 and CDR2 are MNHNY and SVGAGI (reference sequence). CDR3 length: 15 amino acids. V lost 6 bases to trimming and J lost 2 bases; unmatched junction nucleotides: 8. The chain's CDR3 is CASRVGRGDTDTQYF. In nucleotides, the CDR3 is TGTGCCAGCAGAGTCGGACGGGGGGACACAGATACGCAGTATTTT.

This clonotype occurred a few times. J is TRBJ1-1 and V is TRBV6-6, with 9 bases lining up with TRBD1. The ends lost 5 bases at V and 10 bases at J; junction bases unmatched: 11. The germline gives CDR1 MNHNY, CDR2 SVGAGI (reference sequence). The CDR3 loop spans 14 amino acids. CDR3: CASSHRGGDRAAFF. The CDR3 nucleotides are TGTGCCAGCAGTCACAGGGGCGGGGACAGGGCAGCTTTCTTT.

This clonotype was seen a handful of times. Relative to the germline gene, one junction end is altered; a read error may explain this. This chain links TRBV6-2 or TRBV6-3 with TRBJ2-7; D is ambiguous. This CDR3 has 13 amino acids. Per germline, CDR1 MNHEY and CDR2 SVGEGT. CDR3 protein: CASSYSAAPFFDF. The CDR3 region has the DNA TGTGCCAGCAGTTACTCGGCAGCGCCCTTCTTCGACTTC.

Many counts were recorded for this clonotype. J is TRBJ2-1 and V is TRBV24-1, with D tentatively TRBD1 (5 bases). Trimming took off 3 bases at V and 8 bases at J, with 16 bases between the two ends. Germline CDR1 is KGHDR and CDR2 is SFDVKD. The CDR3 is 15 residues long. Here the CDR3 DNA reads TGTGCCACCAGTGATACCGAGACAGACGGTTATGAGCAGTTCTTC. It specifies CATSDTETDGYEQFF.

This clonotype came up a few times. The chain couples TRBV7-6 to TRBJ2-5; D is undetermined. The CDR3 runs 15 residues. Germline V gives CDR1 SGHVS, CDR2 FNYEAQ. V was trimmed by 0 bases and J by 3 bases, leaving 11 bases between them. CDR3 nucleotides: TGTGCCAGCAGCTTAGCGCTCCACAGTAAAGAGACCCAGTACTTC. It yields the protein CASSLALHSKETQYF.

V gene TRBV6-5 combines with J gene TRBJ1-2, with a possible D match to TRBD1 (5 bases). CDR1 and CDR2 (germline): MNHEY, SVGAGI. The CDR3 is made up of 15 amino acids. The V end was cut by 2 bases, the J end by 2 bases, with 12 bases between. In DNA, the CDR3 is TGTGCCAGCAGTTACGTGGGAGGGGCCAACTATGGCTACACCTTC. Translated, it gives CASSYVGGANYGYTF.

The chain couples TRBV25-1 to TRBJ2-7; no clear D gene. The CDR3 has 12 residues. CDR1 is MGHDK and CDR2 is SYGVNS in the germline V gene. V was trimmed by 10 bases and J by 3 bases, leaving 13 bases between them. The CDR3 DNA is TGTGCCACGGCGGACCTCGTCTACGAGCAGTACTTC. This codes for CATADLVYEQYF.